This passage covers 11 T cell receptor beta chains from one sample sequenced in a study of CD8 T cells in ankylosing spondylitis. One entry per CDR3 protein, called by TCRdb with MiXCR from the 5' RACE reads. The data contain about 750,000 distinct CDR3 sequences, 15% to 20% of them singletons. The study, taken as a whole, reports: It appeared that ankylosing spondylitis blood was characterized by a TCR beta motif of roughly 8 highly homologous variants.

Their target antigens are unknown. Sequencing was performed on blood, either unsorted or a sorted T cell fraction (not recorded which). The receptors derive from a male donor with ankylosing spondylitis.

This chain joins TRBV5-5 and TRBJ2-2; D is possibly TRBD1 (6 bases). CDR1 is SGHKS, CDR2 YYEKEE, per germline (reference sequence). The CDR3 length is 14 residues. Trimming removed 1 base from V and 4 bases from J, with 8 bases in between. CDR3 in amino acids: CASSLRDITGELFF. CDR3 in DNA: TGTGCCAGCAGCTTGCGGGACATCACCGGGGAGCTGTTTTTT.

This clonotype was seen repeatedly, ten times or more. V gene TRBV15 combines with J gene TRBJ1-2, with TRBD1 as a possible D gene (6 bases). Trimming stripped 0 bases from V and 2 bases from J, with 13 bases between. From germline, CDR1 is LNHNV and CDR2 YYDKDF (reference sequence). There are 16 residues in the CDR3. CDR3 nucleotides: TGTGCCACCAGCAGAGATCGGCAGGGGTGGAACTATGGCTACACCTTC. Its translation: CATSRDRQGWNYGYTF. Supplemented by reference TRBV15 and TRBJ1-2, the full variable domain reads DAMVIQNPRYQVTQFGKPVTLSCSQTLNHNVMYWYQQKSSQAPKLLFHYYDKDFNNEADTPDNFQSRRPNTSFCFLDIRSPGLGDTAMYLCATSRDRQGWNYGYTFGSGTRLTVV.

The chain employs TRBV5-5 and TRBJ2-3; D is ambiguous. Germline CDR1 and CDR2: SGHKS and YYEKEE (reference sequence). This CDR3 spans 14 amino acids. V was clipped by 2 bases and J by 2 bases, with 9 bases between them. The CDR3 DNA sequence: TGTGCCAGCAGCTTTTGGGTCCCCACAGATACGCAGTATTTT. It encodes CASSFWVPTDTQYF.

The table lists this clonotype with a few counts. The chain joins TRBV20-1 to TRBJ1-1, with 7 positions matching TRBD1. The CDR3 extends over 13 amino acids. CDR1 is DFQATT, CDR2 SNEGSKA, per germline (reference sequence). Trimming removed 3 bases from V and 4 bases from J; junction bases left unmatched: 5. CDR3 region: CSASKGQSTEAFF. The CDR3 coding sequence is TGCAGTGCTAGTAAGGGACAGAGCACTGAAGCTTTCTTT.

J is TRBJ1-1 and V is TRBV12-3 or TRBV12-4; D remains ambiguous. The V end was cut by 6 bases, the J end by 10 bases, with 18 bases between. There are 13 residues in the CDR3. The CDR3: CASSPLPAEGAFF. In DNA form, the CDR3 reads TGTGCCAGCAGCCCCCTTCCGGCAGAGGGAGCTTTCTTT.

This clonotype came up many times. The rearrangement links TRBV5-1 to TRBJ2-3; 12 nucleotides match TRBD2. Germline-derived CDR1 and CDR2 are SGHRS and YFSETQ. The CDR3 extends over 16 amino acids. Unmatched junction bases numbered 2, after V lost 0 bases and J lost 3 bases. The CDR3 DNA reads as TGCGCCAGCAGCTTGGCCACTAGCGGGAGGACAGATACGCAGTATTTT. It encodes CASSLATSGRTDTQYF. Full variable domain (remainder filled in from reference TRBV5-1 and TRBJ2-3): KAGVTQTPRYLIKTRGQQVTLSCSPISGHRSVSWYQQTPGQGLQFLFEYFSETQRNKGNFPGRFSGRQFSNSRSEMNVSTLELGDSALYLCASSLATSGRTDTQYFGPGTRLTVL.

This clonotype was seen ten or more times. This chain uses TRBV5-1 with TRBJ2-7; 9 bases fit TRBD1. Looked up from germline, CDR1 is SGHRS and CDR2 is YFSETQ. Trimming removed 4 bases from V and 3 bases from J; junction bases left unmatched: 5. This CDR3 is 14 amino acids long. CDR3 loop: CASSASTGGYEQYF. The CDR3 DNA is TGCGCCAGCAGCGCTTCGACAGGGGGCTACGAGCAGTACTTC.

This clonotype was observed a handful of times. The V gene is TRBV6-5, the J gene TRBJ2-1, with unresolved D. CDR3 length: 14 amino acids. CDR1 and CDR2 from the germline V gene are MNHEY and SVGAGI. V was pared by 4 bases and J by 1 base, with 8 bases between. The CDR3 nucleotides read TGTGCCAGCAGTTCAATCGATTCCTACAATGAGCAGTTCTTC. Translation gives CASSSIDSYNEQFF.

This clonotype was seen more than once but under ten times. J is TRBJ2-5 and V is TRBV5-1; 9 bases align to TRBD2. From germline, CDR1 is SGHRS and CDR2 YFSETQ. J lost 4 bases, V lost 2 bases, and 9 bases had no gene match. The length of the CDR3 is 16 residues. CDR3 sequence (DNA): TGCGCCAGCAGCTTCTTAGCGGGGGCAAATCGAGAGACCCAGTACTTC. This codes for CASSFLAGANRETQYF.

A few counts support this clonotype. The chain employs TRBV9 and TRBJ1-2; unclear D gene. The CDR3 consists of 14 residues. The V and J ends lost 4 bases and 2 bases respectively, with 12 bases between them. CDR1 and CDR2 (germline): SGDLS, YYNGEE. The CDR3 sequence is CASSSTTLNYGYTF. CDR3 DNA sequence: TGTGCCAGCAGCTCGACGACCTTGAACTATGGCTACACCTTC.

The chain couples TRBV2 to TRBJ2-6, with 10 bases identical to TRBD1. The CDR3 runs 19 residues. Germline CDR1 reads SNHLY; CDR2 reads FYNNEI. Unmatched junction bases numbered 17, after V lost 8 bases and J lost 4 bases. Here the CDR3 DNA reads TGTGCCAGCGGAGATAATACCGGGACAGGGGTAGACGGGGCCAACGTCCTGACTTTC. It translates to CASGDNTGTGVDGANVLTF.